A single sample is the source of the 16 T cell receptor beta chains below, sequenced in a study of T-cell reconstitution after alpha-beta-depleted transplantation in children. Unique molecular identifiers were used to barcode this TCRbeta library. MiXCR, applied by TCRdb to the PCR reads, yields one record per CDR3 protein. The data hold about 210,000 distinct CDR3 sequences, with approximately 19% observed a single time. Sequences were derived from PBMCs, mostly from graft donor cells, sampled 360 days after TCRalphabeta/CD19-depleted stem cell transplant. The receptors shown here come from a male patient aged 2-15 years who had a stem cell transplant for acute lymphoblastic leukemia, so the T cells may come from the graft donor.

This clonotype turned up a few times. J is TRBJ2-7 and V is TRBV28; TRBD1 matches at 11 bases. Unmatched junction bases numbered 12, after V lost 7 bases and J lost 7 bases. Germline assignment: CDR1 MDHEN and CDR2 SYDVKM. The CDR3 consists of 15 residues. Here the CDR3 DNA reads TGTGCCAGCATACCAAATACCGGGACAGGGGGTGAGCAGTACTTC. Translated, it gives CASIPNTGTGGEQYF.

This chain connects TRBV10-2 to TRBJ2-5, with a possible D match to TRBD1 (6 bases). V shed 2 bases and J shed 5 bases, with 15 bases lying between them. Germline assignment: CDR1 WSHSY and CDR2 SAAADI. This CDR3 has 15 amino acids. This CDR3 is CASSEGTRFGETQYF. Written as DNA, the CDR3 is TGCGCCAGCAGTGAGGGGACACGTTTTGGGGAGACCCAGTACTTC.

This chain joins TRBV12-3 or TRBV12-4 and TRBJ1-1, with TRBD1 identical over 9 bases. V gave up 3 bases and J gave up 4 bases; unmatched junction bases: 3. The CDR3 spans 14 residues. CDR3 DNA: TGTGCCAGCAGTTTGACAGGGGGTACCACTGAAGCTTTCTTT. Translating gives CASSLTGGTTEAFF.

This clonotype occurred a few times. The V and J genes are TRBV5-6 and TRBJ2-1; no clear D. The germline V gene has CDR1 SGHDT and CDR2 YYEEEE. The CDR3 length is 14 residues. The V gene lost 4 bases and the J gene lost 0 bases, with 8 bases spanning the gap. The CDR3 here is CASSAPSSYNEQFF. The CDR3 DNA is TGTGCCAGCAGCGCTCCTAGCTCCTACAATGAGCAGTTCTTC.

The rearrangement joins TRBV5-1 to TRBJ2-3; TRBD1 is a possible D gene (5 bases). CDR3 size: 14 residues. The V gene's germline CDR1 is SGHRS and CDR2 YFSETQ. V was shortened by 3 bases and J by 0 bases, with 8 bases between the two germline ends. The CDR3: CASSYRQSTDTQYF. DNA of the CDR3: TGCGCCAGCAGCTACCGACAGAGCACAGATACGCAGTATTTT.

The J gene is TRBJ2-6, the V gene TRBV27, with a tentative D call TRBD1 (6 bases). Per the germline V gene, CDR1 is MNHEY and CDR2 is SMNVEV (reference sequence). V lost 7 bases and J lost 1, with 11 bases in between. The CDR3 consists of 15 residues. The CDR3 region is CASTPTGSGANVLTF. The DNA for the CDR3 is TGTGCCAGCACCCCAACAGGGTCTGGGGCCAACGTCCTGACTTTC.

Ten or more counts support this clonotype. This chain connects TRBV11-3 to TRBJ2-4, with TRBD2 matching 7 bases. Germline V lookup: CDR1 SGHNT, CDR2 YENEEA. The CDR3 is made up of 16 amino acids. V lost 0 bases to trimming and J lost 7 bases; unmatched junction nucleotides: 9. The chain's CDR3 is CASSLDPERGKNIQYF. The CDR3 region has the DNA TGTGCCAGCAGCTTAGATCCCGAGCGGGGTAAGAACATTCAGTACTTC.

This clonotype was detected once. This chain connects TRBV2 to TRBJ2-7, with D perhaps TRBD2 (6 bases). Germline values: CDR1 SNHLY, CDR2 FYNNEI. The CDR3 length is 13 residues. Trimming stripped 6 bases from V and 10 bases from J, with 19 bases between. CDR3 region: CASRLIGWREQYF. For the CDR3, the DNA is TGTGCCAGCAGATTGATTGGGTGGCGGGAACAGTACTTC. The full variable domain, completed using reference TRBV2 and TRBJ2-7, is EPEVTQTPSHQVTQMGQEVILRCVPISNHLYFYWYRQILGQKVEFLVSFYNNEISEKSEIFDDQFSVERPDGSNFTLKIRSTKLEDSAMYFCASRLIGWREQYFGPGTRLTVT.

This clonotype has a handful of counts. V and J are TRBV2 and TRBJ2-7, with D possibly being TRBD1 (5 bases). With 6 bases removed from V and 3 bases from J, the gap between germline ends came to 9 bases. This CDR3 comprises 12 residues. CDR1 is SNHLY, CDR2 FYNNEI, per germline. The CDR3 here is CASSRQFYEQYF. DNA for the CDR3: TGTGCCAGCAGCAGACAGTTCTACGAGCAGTACTTC.

The genes are TRBV12-3 or TRBV12-4 and TRBJ2-2; D is unclear. Trimming took off 7 bases at V and 2 bases at J, with 11 bases between the two ends. This CDR3 spans 14 amino acids. The CDR3 DNA reads as TGTGCCAGCACCCTCGCCCCCAACACCGGGGAGCTGTTTTTT. It codes for CASTLAPNTGELFF.

This clonotype appeared many times. The chain uses TRBV29-1 and TRBJ2-1; D gene unclear. V was shortened by 4 bases and J by 0 bases, with 10 bases between the two germline ends. The CDR3 sequence is 14 residues long. Germline V lookup: CDR1 SQVTM, CDR2 ANQGSEA. The CDR3 loop is CSVGVSSSYNEQFF. For the CDR3, the DNA is TGCAGCGTTGGGGTTTCCAGCTCCTACAATGAGCAGTTCTTC.

V is TRBV6-1 and J is TRBJ1-1; D not certain. The CDR3 length is 13 residues. V lost 4 bases and J lost 1, with 7 bases in between. In germline, CDR1 is MNHNS, CDR2 SASEGT. Here the CDR3 reads CASSAHGNTEAFF. CDR3 nucleotides: TGTGCCAGCAGTGCCCACGGGAACACTGAAGCTTTCTTT.

The chain combines TRBV11-2 with TRBJ2-2; D unclear. The length of the CDR3 is 17 residues. Between the trimmed V and J ends, which lost 1 base and 2 bases, there was a span of 14 bases. Germline lookup yields CDR1 SGHAT and CDR2 FQNNGV. The CDR3 sequence: CASSLVGARHNTGELFF. CDR3 nucleotides: TGTGCCAGCAGCTTAGTTGGCGCGCGGCACAACACCGGGGAGCTGTTTTTT.

This clonotype showed up many times. V gene TRBV5-5 combines with J gene TRBJ2-2; D possibly corresponds to TRBD2 (5 bases). From germline, CDR1 is SGHKS and CDR2 YYEKEE (reference sequence). Trimming took off 4 bases at V and 0 bases at J, with 7 bases between the two ends. The CDR3 has 14 residues. The CDR3 reads CASSGLSNTGELFF. The CDR3 DNA follows: TGTGCCAGCAGCGGACTCTCGAACACCGGGGAGCTGTTTTTT.

The chain recombines TRBV9 with TRBJ1-5, with D perhaps TRBD1 (6 bases). Trimming left V 3 bases short and J 5 bases short, with 15 bases between. CDR3 length: 15 residues. Germline CDR1 SGDLS, CDR2 YYNGEE. The CDR3: CASSGGTSLHQPQHF. CDR3 nucleotides: TGTGCCAGCAGCGGGGGGACATCCCTCCATCAGCCCCAGCATTTT.

This clonotype was observed at least ten times. The V gene is TRBV10-3, the J gene TRBJ2-5, with D possibly being TRBD1 (6 bases). Germline V gene data show CDR1 as ENHRY and CDR2 as SYGVKD. This CDR3 is built from 12 residues. Trimming stripped 3 bases from V and 5 bases from J, with 7 bases between. The CDR3 nucleotides are TGTGCCATCAGTGAAACAGGGGAGACCCAGTACTTC. Protein sequence: CAISETGETQYF.